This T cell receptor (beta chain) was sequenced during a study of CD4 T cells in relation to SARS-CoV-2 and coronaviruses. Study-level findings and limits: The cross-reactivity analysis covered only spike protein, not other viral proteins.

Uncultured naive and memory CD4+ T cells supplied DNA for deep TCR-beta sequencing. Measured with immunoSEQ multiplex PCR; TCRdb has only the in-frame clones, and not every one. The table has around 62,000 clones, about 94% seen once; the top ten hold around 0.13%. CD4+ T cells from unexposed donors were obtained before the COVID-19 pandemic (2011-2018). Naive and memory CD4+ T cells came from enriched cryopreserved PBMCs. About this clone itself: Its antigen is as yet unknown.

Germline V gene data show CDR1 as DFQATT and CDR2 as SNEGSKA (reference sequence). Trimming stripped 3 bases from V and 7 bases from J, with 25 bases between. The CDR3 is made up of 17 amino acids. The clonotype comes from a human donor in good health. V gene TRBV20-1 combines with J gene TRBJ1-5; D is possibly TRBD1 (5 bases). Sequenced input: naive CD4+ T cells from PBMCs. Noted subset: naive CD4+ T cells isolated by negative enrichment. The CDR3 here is CSASPAGTARRLQPQHF. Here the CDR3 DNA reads TGCAGTGCTAGTCCCGCCGGGACGGCCCGGAGGTTGCAGCCCCAGCATTTT.